This T cell receptor beta chain was sequenced during a study of OX40 agonist ivuxolimab in advanced cancers. There are 11 residues in the CDR3. Between the trimmed V and J ends, which lost 4 bases and 4 bases, there was a span of 4 bases. Looked up from germline, CDR1 is MDHEN and CDR2 is SYDVKM. Whole-study findings and limits: Among the lowest peripheral clonal expansion occurred in 0.1-3.0 mg/kg partial responders. Researchers report that CD8+ T cells had, on average, more expanded clones than CD4+.

Exclusion applied to patients with autoimmune disease history or systemic immunosuppression. Concerning this clone: Its matching antigen is unknown.

The method was immunoSEQ multiplex PCR; TCRdb's version includes in-frame clones alone and lacks a portion of them. Among fewer than 75,000 clones listed, roughly 89% were seen once. The receptor comes from an adult with an advanced solid tumor such as melanoma, head and neck, liver or kidney cancer. This specimen was CD4+ or CD8+ T cells sorted from blood, taken in a trial of the OX40 agonist ivuxolimab. This chain uses TRBV28 with TRBJ2-5; D uncertain. The CDR3 bases are TGTGCCAGCAGTTCCCTAGAGACCCAGTACTTC. Protein: CASSSLETQYF. The full variable domain, completed using reference TRBV28 and TRBJ2-5, is DVKVTQSSRYLVKRTGEKVFLECVQDMDHENMFWYRQDPGLGLRLIYFSYDVKMKEKGDIPEGYSVSREKKERFSLILESASTNQTSMYLCASSSLETQYFGPGTRLLVL.